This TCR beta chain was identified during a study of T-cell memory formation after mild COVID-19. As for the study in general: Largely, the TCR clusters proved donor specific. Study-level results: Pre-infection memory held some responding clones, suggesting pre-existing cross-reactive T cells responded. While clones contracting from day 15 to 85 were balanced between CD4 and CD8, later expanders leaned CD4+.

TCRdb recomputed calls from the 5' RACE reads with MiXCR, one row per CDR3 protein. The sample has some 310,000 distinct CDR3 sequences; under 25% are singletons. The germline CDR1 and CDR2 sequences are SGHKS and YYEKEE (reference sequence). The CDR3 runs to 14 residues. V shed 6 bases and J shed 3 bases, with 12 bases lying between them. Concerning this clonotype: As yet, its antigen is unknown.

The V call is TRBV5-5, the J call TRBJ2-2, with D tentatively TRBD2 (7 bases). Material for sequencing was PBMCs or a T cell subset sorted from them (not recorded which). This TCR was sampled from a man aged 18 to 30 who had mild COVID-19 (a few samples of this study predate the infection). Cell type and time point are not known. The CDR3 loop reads CASMGGRYTGELFF. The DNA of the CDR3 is TGTGCCAGCATGGGGGGGCGGTACACCGGGGAGCTGTTTTTT.